The 19 T cell receptor beta chains listed next were all sequenced from one sample in a study of spatial heterogeneity in lung cancer. Each CDR3 protein is one row after TCRdb ran MiXCR on the 5' RACE reads. The sample records about 43,000 distinct CDR3 sequences, approximately 22% being singletons. The time point: blood at routine non-recurrence follow-up after resection. Here the sequenced sample was PBMCs, taken at follow-up. The receptors originated from a female donor with early-stage non-small cell lung cancer.

Only a few counts were recorded for this clonotype. The rearrangement uses TRBV11-2 and TRBJ2-3, with 10 bases aligning to TRBD2. J was trimmed by 7 bases and V by 3 bases; bases with no gene match: 13. The CDR3 extends over 17 amino acids. Germline V gives CDR1 SGHAT, CDR2 FQNNGV. The CDR3 region has the DNA TGTGCCAGCAGCTTTTTCGTGACTAGCGGGCCAGGGAATACGCAGTATTTT. It codes for CASSFFVTSGPGNTQYF.

Comments on this clonotype: A clone one base away is much larger, so this may be a read error. V gene TRBV25-1 combines with J gene TRBJ2-2, with D hard to call. Looked up from germline, CDR1 is MGHDK and CDR2 is SYGVNS. V was clipped by 4 bases and J by 7 bases, with 10 bases between them. This CDR3 has 13 residues. CDR3 protein: CASSATRYGELFF. The CDR3 bases are TGTGCCAGCAGTGCGACGCGCTACGGGGAGCTGTTTTTT.

The rearrangement links TRBV15 to TRBJ2-7; either TRBD1 or TRBD2 may fit D (5 bases each). The germline CDR1 and CDR2 sequences are LNHNV and YYDKDF (reference sequence). The CDR3 contains 15 residues. V gave up 5 bases and J gave up 5 bases, with 19 bases separating them. The DNA of the CDR3 is TGTGCCACCAGCCCCATGGGGCTAGCATCCCACGAGCAGTACTTC. Its protein product is CATSPMGLASHEQYF.

V gene TRBV15 combines with J gene TRBJ1-3; 9 bases match TRBD1. Germline CDR1 and CDR2: LNHNV and YYDKDF (reference sequence). The CDR3 is made up of 13 amino acids. V shed 8 bases, J shed 7 bases, and the junction held 6 bases outside the gene matches. CDR3 DNA sequence: TGTGCCACCGGGACAGGGAAGTGGAACACCATATATTTT. This translates into CATGTGKWNTIYF. The full variable domain, completed using reference TRBV15 and TRBJ1-3, is DAMVIQNPRYQVTQFGKPVTLSCSQTLNHNVMYWYQQKSSQAPKLLFHYYDKDFNNEADTPDNFQSRRPNTSFCFLDIRSPGLGDTAMYLCATGTGKWNTIYFGEGSWLTVV.

The V call is TRBV7-1, the J call TRBJ1-1; no clear D gene. TRBV7-1 carries the ORF label, with uncertain function. Trimming shortened V by 6 bases and J by 4 bases, and 12 bases separated the two germline ends. This CDR3 spans 13 amino acids. CDR3 sequence: CASRRVAGTEAFF. CDR3 DNA: TGTGCCAGCAGGAGGGTAGCGGGCACTGAAGCTTTCTTT.

The chain has TRBV20-1 and TRBJ1-1; unclear D gene. This CDR3 has 13 amino acids. V lost 5 bases to trimming and J lost 5 bases, with 15 bases between them. Germline CDR1 DFQATT, CDR2 SNEGSKA (reference sequence). CDR3 amino acids: CSAQGRAWTEAFF. The CDR3 DNA is TGCAGTGCTCAAGGCCGGGCGTGGACTGAAGCTTTCTTT.

This clonotype was counted ten times or more. The J gene is TRBJ2-5, the V gene TRBV12-3 or TRBV12-4; the D is unclear. The length of the CDR3 is 13 residues. V dropped 7 bases and J dropped 2 bases, with 11 bases sitting between them. The CDR3 reads CASNPSNQETQYF. In nucleotides, the CDR3 is TGTGCCAGCAACCCCTCGAATCAAGAGACCCAGTACTTC.

This clonotype was seen ten or more times. This chain links TRBV5-6 with TRBJ1-2; 7 bases line up with TRBD1. The CDR3 length is 16 residues. Per the germline V gene, CDR1 is SGHDT and CDR2 is YYEEEE. The V segment lost 4 bases and the J segment 7 bases; nucleotides outside the gene matches: 16. For the CDR3, the DNA is TGTGCCAGCAGCCAGGACAGGACGGGGGAGATTGGTGGCTACACCTTC. Its translation: CASSQDRTGEIGGYTF.

Points on this clonotype: A clone one base away is much larger, so this may be a read error. V is TRBV7-6 and J is TRBJ2-3; the D is unclear. The germline CDR1 and CDR2 sequences are SGHVS and FNYEAQ. The CDR3 runs to 15 residues. The CDR3, as DNA: TGTGCCAGCGGCTTAGGCCCGGCTATTTCAGATACGCAGTATTTT. Translation: CASGLGPAISDTQYF.

There are a few counts of this clonotype. The chain couples TRBV11-2 to TRBJ2-2; 7 bases are a match to TRBD2. CDR3 size: 15 residues. The V gene end was trimmed by 4 bases and the J gene end by 5 bases; junction bases not matched to a gene: 7. The germline CDR1 and CDR2 sequences are SGHAT and FQNNGV. DNA for the CDR3: TGTGCCAGCAGCTCCCGGGGACTACCTACCGGGGAGCTGTTTTTT. It translates to CASSSRGLPTGELFF.

This clonotype came up once. The V and J genes are TRBV14 and TRBJ2-2; D unresolved. There are 16 residues in the CDR3. The V gene's germline CDR1 is SGHDN and CDR2 FVKESK. The ends were cut back, 4 bases at V and 5 bases at J, with 17 bases in the middle. This CDR3 reads CASSREWAISTGELFF. CDR3 coding DNA: TGTGCCAGCAGCCGGGAATGGGCTATATCAACCGGGGAGCTGTTTTTT.

This clonotype was observed at least ten times. The rearrangement uses TRBV3-1 and TRBJ2-3; 11 nucleotides line up with TRBD1. After removal of 1 base from V and 6 bases from J, the junction contained 3 bases not matched to a gene. The germline V gene has CDR1 LGHDT and CDR2 YNNKEL (reference sequence). The CDR3 loop spans 15 amino acids. CDR3 DNA: TGTGCCAGCAGCCAAGCGGACAGGGGGCTCGATACGCAGTATTTT. As protein: CASSQADRGLDTQYF.

The chain has TRBV6-1 and TRBJ1-1, with 7 nucleotides matching TRBD1. After removal of 8 bases from V and 4 bases from J, the junction contained 10 bases not matched to a gene. CDR3 size: 14 residues. Germline-derived CDR1 and CDR2 are MNHNS and SASEGT. As DNA, the CDR3 is TGTGCCAGCGAACCGGGACAGCGGGCCACTGAAGCTTTCTTT. This encodes CASEPGQRATEAFF.

Only one count was recorded for this clonotype. This sequence joins TRBV11-2 and TRBJ2-7; weak D call: TRBD1 (5 bases). The CDR3 extends over 14 amino acids. Germline V CDR1 and CDR2: SGHAT, FQNNGV. Trimming pared 0 bases from V and 4 bases from J, leaving 10 bases between. The CDR3 DNA follows: TGTGCCAGCAGCTTAGAGCAGGGCATGTACGAGCAGTACTTC. It yields the protein CASSLEQGMYEQYF.

The table lists this clonotype with a few counts. This chain uses TRBV18 with TRBJ2-3, with D possibly TRBD1 on 5 matching bases. The CDR3 runs to 13 residues. V dropped 4 bases and J dropped 6 bases, with 11 bases sitting between them. Germline V gives CDR1 KGHSH, CDR2 LQKENI. The CDR3 sequence is CASSQGQADTQYF. The CDR3, as DNA: TGTGCCAGCTCACAGGGGCAAGCGGATACGCAGTATTTT. The full variable domain, its missing parts supplied by reference TRBV18 and TRBJ2-3, is NAGVMQNPRHLVRRRGQEARLRCSPMKGHSHVYWYRQLPEEGLKFMVYLQKENIIDESGMPKERFSAEFPKEGPSILRIQQVVRGDSAAYFCASSQGQADTQYFGPGTRLTVL.

The J gene is TRBJ2-5, the V gene TRBV7-9; 10 positions match TRBD1. CDR3 length: 14 amino acids. The ends lost 5 bases at V and 4 bases at J; junction bases unmatched: 4. CDR1 and CDR2 from the germline V gene are SEHNR and FQNEAQ (reference sequence). The CDR3 here is CASSPWDRGETQYF. For the CDR3, the DNA is TGTGCCAGCAGCCCATGGGACAGGGGAGAGACCCAGTACTTC.

Only a few counts were recorded for this clonotype. The V gene is TRBV20-1, the J gene TRBJ1-1; no clear D. V lost 5 bases, J lost 1 base, and 11 bases lay in between. The CDR3 runs to 13 residues. In germline, CDR1 is DFQATT, CDR2 SNEGSKA (reference sequence). The CDR3 sequence: CSASPTANTEAFF. CDR3 coding DNA: TGCAGTGCTTCCCCGACGGCGAACACTGAAGCTTTCTTT.

This clonotype was observed many times. The CDR3 nucleotides read TGTGCCAGCAGCTTACATTACGGGGGCCCGGAGGGGGCCAACGTCCTGACTTTC. Translating it yields CASSLHYGGPEGANVLTF. V and J are TRBV7-9 and TRBJ2-6; D possibly matches TRBD1 or TRBD2 (6 bases each). CDR1 and CDR2 (germline): SEHNR, FQNEAQ (reference sequence). V was clipped by 2 bases and J by 4 bases, with 18 bases between them. CDR3 length: 18 amino acids. Drawing the rest from reference TRBV7-9 and TRBJ2-6, the complete variable domain is DTGVSQNPRHKITKRGQNVTFRCDPISEHNRLYWYRQTLGQGPEFLTYFQNEAQLEKSRLLSDRFSAERPKGSFSTLEIQRTEQGDSAMYLCASSLHYGGPEGANVLTFGAGSRLTVL.

This clonotype was seen many times. J is TRBJ1-6 and V is TRBV7-8; 8 nucleotides align to TRBD1. The V gene end was trimmed by 8 bases and the J gene end by 14 bases; junction bases not matched to a gene: 14. The CDR3 is 14 residues long. CDR1 is SGHVS and CDR2 is FQNEAQ in the germline V gene. The CDR3 DNA reads as TGTGCCAGCGGCCCCGGGACAGGCTTTAGGACCCTCCACTTT. As protein: CASGPGTGFRTLHF.